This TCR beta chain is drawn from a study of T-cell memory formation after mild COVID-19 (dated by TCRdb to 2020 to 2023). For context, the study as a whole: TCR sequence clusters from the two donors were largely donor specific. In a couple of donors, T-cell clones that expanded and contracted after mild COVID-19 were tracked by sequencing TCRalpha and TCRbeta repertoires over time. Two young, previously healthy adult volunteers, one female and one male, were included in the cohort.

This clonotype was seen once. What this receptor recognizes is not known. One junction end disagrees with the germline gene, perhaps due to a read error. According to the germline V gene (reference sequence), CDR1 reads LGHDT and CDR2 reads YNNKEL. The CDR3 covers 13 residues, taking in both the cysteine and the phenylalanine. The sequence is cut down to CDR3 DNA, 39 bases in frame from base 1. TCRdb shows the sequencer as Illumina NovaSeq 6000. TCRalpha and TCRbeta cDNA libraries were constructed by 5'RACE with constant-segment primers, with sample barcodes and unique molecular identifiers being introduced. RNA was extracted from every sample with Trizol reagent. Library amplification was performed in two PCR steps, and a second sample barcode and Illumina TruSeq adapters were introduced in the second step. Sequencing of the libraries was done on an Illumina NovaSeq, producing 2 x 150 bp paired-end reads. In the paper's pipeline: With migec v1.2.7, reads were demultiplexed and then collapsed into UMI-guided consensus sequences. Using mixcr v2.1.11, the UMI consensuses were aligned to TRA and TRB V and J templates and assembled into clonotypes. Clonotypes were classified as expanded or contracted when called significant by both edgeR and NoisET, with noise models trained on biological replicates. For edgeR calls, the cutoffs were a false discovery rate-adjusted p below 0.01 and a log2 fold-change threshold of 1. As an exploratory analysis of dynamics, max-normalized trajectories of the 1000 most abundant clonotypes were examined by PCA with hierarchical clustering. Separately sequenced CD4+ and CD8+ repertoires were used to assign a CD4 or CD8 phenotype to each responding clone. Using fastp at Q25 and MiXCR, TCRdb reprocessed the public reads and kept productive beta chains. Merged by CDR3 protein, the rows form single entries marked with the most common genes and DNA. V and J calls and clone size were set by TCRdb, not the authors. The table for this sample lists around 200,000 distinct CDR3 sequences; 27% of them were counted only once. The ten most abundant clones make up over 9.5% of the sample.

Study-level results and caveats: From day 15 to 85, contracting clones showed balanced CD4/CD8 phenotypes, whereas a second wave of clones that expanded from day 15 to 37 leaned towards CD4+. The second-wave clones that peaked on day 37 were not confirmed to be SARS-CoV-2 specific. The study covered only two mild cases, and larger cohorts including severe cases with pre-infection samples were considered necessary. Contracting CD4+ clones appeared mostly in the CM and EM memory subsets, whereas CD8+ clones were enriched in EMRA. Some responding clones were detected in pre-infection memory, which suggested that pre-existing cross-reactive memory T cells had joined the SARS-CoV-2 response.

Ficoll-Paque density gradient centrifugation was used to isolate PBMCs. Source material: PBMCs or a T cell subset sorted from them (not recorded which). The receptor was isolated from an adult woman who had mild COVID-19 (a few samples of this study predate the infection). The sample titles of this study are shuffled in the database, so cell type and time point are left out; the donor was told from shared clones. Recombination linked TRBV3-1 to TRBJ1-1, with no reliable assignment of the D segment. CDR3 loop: CASSHLRTTGAFF. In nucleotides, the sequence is TGTGCCAGCAGCCACCTTCGGACGACTGGAGCTTTCTTT.